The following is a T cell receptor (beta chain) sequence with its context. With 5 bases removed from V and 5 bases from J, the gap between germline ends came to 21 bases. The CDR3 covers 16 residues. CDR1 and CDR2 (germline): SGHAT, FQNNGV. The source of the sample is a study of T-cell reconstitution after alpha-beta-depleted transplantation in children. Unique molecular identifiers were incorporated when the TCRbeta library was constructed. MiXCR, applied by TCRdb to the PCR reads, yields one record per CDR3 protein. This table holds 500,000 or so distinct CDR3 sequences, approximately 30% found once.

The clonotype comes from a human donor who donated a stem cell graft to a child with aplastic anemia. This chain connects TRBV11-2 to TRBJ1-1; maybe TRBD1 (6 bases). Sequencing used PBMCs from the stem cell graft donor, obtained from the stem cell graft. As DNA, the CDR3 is TGTGCCAGCAGCCCGCCCCCGTCAGGGGTTTGGACTGAAGCTTTCTTT. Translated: CASSPPPSGVWTEAFF.